These 10 T cell receptor beta chains were sequenced from one sample in a study of ipilimumab plus nivolumab after autologous stem cell transplantation. Here immunoSEQ multiplex PCR was the method, and the copy in TCRdb shows in-frame clones only, minus some. The sample has over 80,000 clones; about 83% are singletons. Sequenced material: PBMCs, taken in a trial of ipilimumab plus nivolumab as post-transplant consolidation. The receptor source for this set is a male donor with diffuse large B-cell lymphoma.

The chain employs TRBV10-1 and TRBJ2-5; D is uncertain. Germline CDR1 reads WNHNN; CDR2 reads SYGVQD (reference sequence). V lost 8 bases and J 4 bases, leaving 17 bases between the germline ends. The CDR3 is 14 residues long. The CDR3 sequence is CASPEVRPRETQYF. The CDR3, as DNA: TGCGCCAGCCCCGAGGTAAGGCCAAGAGAGACCCAGTACTTC.

The rearrangement links TRBV5-1 to TRBJ2-7; 9 nucleotides match TRBD1. Trimming cost V 2 bases and J 3 bases; bases outside gene matches: 6. Per the germline V gene, CDR1 is SGHRS and CDR2 is YFSETQ. The CDR3 is 15 amino acids. CDR3 amino acids: CASSFTGQGNYEQYF. Written as DNA, the CDR3 is TGCGCCAGCAGCTTTACGGGACAGGGAAACTACGAGCAGTACTTC.

The CDR3 coding sequence is TGTGCCAGCAGCTTATCCTCATGGAATGACTTTGAAAAGACCCAGTACTTC. Encoded protein: CASSLSSWNDFEKTQYF. This rearrangement joins TRBV7-2 to TRBJ2-5; no clear D gene. The germline V and J ends were trimmed by 2 bases and 6 bases, with 22 bases remaining between them. Germline values: CDR1 SGHTA, CDR2 FQGNSA. The CDR3 has 17 amino acids.

The chain has TRBV27 and TRBJ2-1; 10 bases match TRBD2. The CDR3 runs to 15 residues. Germline-derived CDR1 and CDR2 are MNHEY and SMNVEV (reference sequence). Losses at the gene ends were 8 bases for V and 5 bases for J; bases not matched to a gene: 9. CDR3 sequence: CASRAGGSFNNEQFF. The CDR3 DNA reads TGTGCCAGCCGAGCGGGGGGGTCTTTTAACAATGAGCAGTTCTTC.

The V and J genes are TRBV15 and TRBJ1-2, with TRBD1 matching over 9 bases. Trimming cost V 3 bases and J 8 bases; bases outside gene matches: 7. The CDR3 consists of 14 residues. Germline assignment: CDR1 LNHNV and CDR2 YYDKDF (reference sequence). The CDR3: CATSRADRGEGYTF. CDR3 DNA sequence: TGTGCCACCAGCAGGGCGGACAGGGGTGAGGGCTACACCTTC.

The chain couples TRBV25-1 to TRBJ1-2, with a weak D call TRBD1 (5 bases). Trimming cost V 5 bases and J 2 bases, with 9 bases left between them. Germline V gives CDR1 MGHDK, CDR2 SYGVNS. The CDR3 spans 13 residues. This CDR3 reads CASSRDGNYGYTF. In DNA, the CDR3 is TGTGCCAGCAGTCGGGACGGGAACTATGGCTACACCTTC.

This clone was seen a single time. The rearrangement joins TRBV5-1 to TRBJ2-7; a possible D gene is TRBD1 (5 bases). Per the germline V gene, CDR1 is SGHRS and CDR2 is YFSETQ. The CDR3 extends over 12 amino acids. Deletions cut 7 bases from V and 5 bases from J, with 13 bases between. The CDR3 protein is CASRPEGDEQYF. In DNA form, the CDR3 reads TGCGCCAGCCGCCCTGAAGGGGACGAGCAGTACTTC.

Comment on this clone: An end of the junction does not agree with germline; a read error may underlie this. This chain connects TRBV6-6 to TRBJ1-2, with TRBD1 identical over 7 bases. The CDR3 length is 13 residues. CDR1 and CDR2 (germline): MNHNY, SVGAGI (reference sequence). CDR3 region: CASNYRGRDGYTF. Here the CDR3 DNA reads TGTGCCAGCAATTACAGGGGACGAGATGGCTACACCTTC.

This rearrangement joins TRBV5-6 to TRBJ1-4; D unclear. V lost 1 base and J lost 3, with 13 bases in between. The CDR3 is 16 residues long. Germline V gene lookup returns CDR1 SGHDT and CDR2 YYEEEE. For the CDR3, the DNA is TGTGCCAGCAGCTTGTTGATCCACACCTCTAATGAAAAACTGTTTTTT. Translation gives CASSLLIHTSNEKLFF.

This clone was picked up a small number of times. The chain has TRBV18 and TRBJ2-3, with D unclear. Germline CDR1 KGHSH, CDR2 LQKENI. There are 17 residues in the CDR3. V dropped 2 bases and J dropped 4 bases, with 19 bases sitting between them. CDR3 DNA: TGTGCCAGCTCACCAGGGTTACGGACGCGCTCCTCAGATACGCAGTATTTT. It specifies CASSPGLRTRSSDTQYF.